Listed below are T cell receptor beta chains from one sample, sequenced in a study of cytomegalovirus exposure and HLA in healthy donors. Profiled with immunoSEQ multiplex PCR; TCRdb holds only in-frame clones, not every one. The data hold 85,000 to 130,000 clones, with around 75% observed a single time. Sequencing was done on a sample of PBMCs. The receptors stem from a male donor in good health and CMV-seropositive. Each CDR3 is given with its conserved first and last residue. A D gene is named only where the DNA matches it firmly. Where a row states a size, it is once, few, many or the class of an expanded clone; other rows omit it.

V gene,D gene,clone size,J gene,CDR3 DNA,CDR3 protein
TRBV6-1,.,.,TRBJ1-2,TGTGCCAGCAGTGACGTAAACTATGGCTACACCTTC,CASSDVNYGYTF
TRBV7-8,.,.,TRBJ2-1,TGTGCCAGCAGCTCACTAGGTCAACAGTTGGGTGAGCAGTTCTTC,CASSSLGQQLGEQFF
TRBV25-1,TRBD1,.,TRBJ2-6,TGTGCCAGCAGTGATCCCAGGGGGCCCTCTGGGGCCAACGTCCTGACTTTC,CASSDPRGPSGANVLTF
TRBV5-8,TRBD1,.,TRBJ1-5,TGTGCCAGCAGCTTGCGGGGAACAGGGGGGGGTCAGCCCCAGCATTTT,CASSLRGTGGGQPQHF
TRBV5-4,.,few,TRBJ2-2,TGTGCCAGCAGCTTACGCGGAGCGAACACCGGGGAGCTGTTTTTT,CASSLRGANTGELFF
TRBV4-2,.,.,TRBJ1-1,TGTGCCAGCAGCCCCAGGGTTCTCGGTAACACTGAAGCTTTCTTT,CASSPRVLGNTEAFF
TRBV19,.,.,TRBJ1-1,TGTGCCAGTAGAGTCGCGCACACTGAAGCTTTCTTT,CASRVAHTEAFF
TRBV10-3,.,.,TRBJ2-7,TGTGCCATCAGTGGCCCTGCAGGGGCCAACTCCTACGAGCAGTACTTC,CAISGPAGANSYEQYF
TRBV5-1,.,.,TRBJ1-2,TGCGCCAGCAGCTCCCCGGGGGTTGTCTATGGCTACACCTTC,CASSSPGVVYGYTF
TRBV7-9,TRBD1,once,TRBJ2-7,TGTGCCAGCAGCTCCCTTGGGACAGGCCTGGGTGGAATCACCTACGAGCAGTACTTC,CASSSLGTGLGGITYEQYF
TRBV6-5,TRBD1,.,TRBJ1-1,TGTGCCAGCAGCTACAGGGGGACCACTGAAGCTTTCTTT,CASSYRGTTEAFF
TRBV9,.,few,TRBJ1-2,TGTGCCAGCAGCGCCCCGATGGGGGGGTATGGCTACACCTTC,CASSAPMGGYGYTF
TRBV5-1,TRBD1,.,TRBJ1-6,TGCGCCAGCAGCTTCACCTTTGTCGCCGGACAGGCGATTGATTCACCCCTCCACTTT,CASSFTFVAGQAIDSPLHF
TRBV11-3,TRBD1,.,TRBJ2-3,TGTGCCAGCAGCTCCAACAGGGGGGCAGATACGCAGTATTTT,CASSSNRGADTQYF
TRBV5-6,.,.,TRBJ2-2,TGTGCCAGCAGCTTGGTGACAACCGGGGAGCTGTTTTTT,CASSLVTTGELFF
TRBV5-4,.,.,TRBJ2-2,TGTGCCAGCAGCTATCAAAAAAACACCGGGGAGCTGTTTTTT,CASSYQKNTGELFF
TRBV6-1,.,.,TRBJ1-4,TGTGCCAGCAGTGATATCCTCTCGCTGTTTTTT,CASSDILSLFF